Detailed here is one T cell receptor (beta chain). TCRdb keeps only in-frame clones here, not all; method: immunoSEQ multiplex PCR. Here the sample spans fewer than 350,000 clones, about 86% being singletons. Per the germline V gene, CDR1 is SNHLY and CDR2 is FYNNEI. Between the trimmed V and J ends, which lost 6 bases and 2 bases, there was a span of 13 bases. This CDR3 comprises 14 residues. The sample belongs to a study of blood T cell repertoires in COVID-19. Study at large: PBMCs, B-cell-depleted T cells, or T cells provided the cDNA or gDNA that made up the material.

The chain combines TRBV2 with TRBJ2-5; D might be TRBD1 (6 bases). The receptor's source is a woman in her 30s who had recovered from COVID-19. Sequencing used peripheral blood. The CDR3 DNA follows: TGTGCCAGCAGAACCGGGACAATACAAGAGACCCAGTACTTC. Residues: CASRTGTIQETQYF.